Below are 17 T cell receptor beta chains sequenced from a single sample in a study of identical twins (TCRdb year 2016). Library generation was performed with 5' RACE. For sequencing, an Illumina HiSeq 2000 was employed. Through fastp at Q25 and MiXCR, TCRdb rebuilt clones from the public reads, retaining in-frame beta chains. One record per CDR3 amino acid sequence lists the most common genes and DNA. This sample has about 490,000 distinct CDR3 sequences in its table, and about 16% of those were observed once. About 0.47% of the sample rests with the top ten. A further study also used this sample, focusing on yellow fever vaccine responses in identical twins.

Sequencing was done on a sample of CD4+ T cells sorted from blood. Receptor source: a woman aged 18-29 years in good health.

The chain links TRBV4-1 to TRBJ1-1; TRBD1 might be the D (6 bases). With 0 bases removed from V and 1 base from J, the gap between germline ends came to 15 bases. The CDR3 sequence is 17 residues long. The germline gives CDR1 MGHRA, CDR2 YSYEKL. Written as DNA, the CDR3 is TGCGCCAGCAGCCAAGATAGGAGCCGACAGGCGAACACTGAAGCTTTCTTT. It codes for CASSQDRSRQANTEAFF.

This clonotype has more than one count but fewer than ten. The rearrangement joins TRBV3-1 to TRBJ2-2; D not certain. Trimming cost V 0 bases and J 3 bases, with 11 bases left between them. The germline CDR1 and CDR2 sequences are LGHDT and YNNKEL (reference sequence). The length of the CDR3 is 16 residues. The CDR3 protein is CASSQDTTLHTGELFF. Here the CDR3 DNA reads TGTGCCAGCAGCCAAGATACCACTCTCCACACCGGGGAGCTGTTTTTT.

The chain combines TRBV7-9 with TRBJ1-1; tentatively, D is TRBD1 (5 bases). The V gene lost 8 bases and the J gene lost 4 bases, with 17 bases spanning the gap. In germline, CDR1 is SEHNR, CDR2 FQNEAQ (reference sequence). The CDR3 is made up of 14 amino acids. The CDR3: CASAPGGGSTEAFF. The CDR3 nucleotides are TGTGCCAGCGCCCCCGGGGGGGGTAGCACTGAAGCTTTCTTT.

This clonotype was detected a few times. The chain couples TRBV27 to TRBJ2-3; TRBD2 matches 15 bases. With 6 bases clipped from V and 2 bases from J, the junction kept 6 bases outside the gene matches. Germline CDR1 MNHEY, CDR2 SMNVEV (reference sequence). The CDR3 sequence is 17 residues long. CDR3 bases: TGTGCCAGCAGAGGACTAGCGGGGGGGCCGGACACAGATACGCAGTATTTT. Residues: CASRGLAGGPDTDTQYF.

The rearrangement uses TRBV7-2 and TRBJ2-5; 8 bases map to TRBD1. The trim removed 5 bases at V and 5 bases at J, leaving 10 bases unmatched. Germline V gene lookup returns CDR1 SGHTA and CDR2 FQGNSA. The CDR3 spans 15 residues. The CDR3 nucleotides are TGTGCCAGCAGCACTGGACAGGGAGTATCGGAGACCCAGTACTTC. This codes for CASSTGQGVSETQYF.

The rearrangement links TRBV12-3 or TRBV12-4 to TRBJ2-2; 11 bases are a match to TRBD2. V lost 5 bases, J lost 7 bases, and 6 bases stayed unmatched. The CDR3 sequence is 15 residues long. The CDR3 region is CASSTRLAGFGELFF. In DNA, the CDR3 is TGTGCCAGCAGTACCCGACTAGCGGGGTTCGGGGAGCTGTTTTTT.

This clonotype was seen a few times. The chain combines TRBV3-1 with TRBJ2-7; D unresolved. CDR1 and CDR2 from the germline V gene are LGHDT and YNNKEL (reference sequence). V was trimmed by 0 bases and J by 6 bases, leaving 12 bases between them. The CDR3 has 14 amino acids. For the CDR3, the DNA is TGTGCCAGCAGCCAAGACCAGGTGGTGGGCGAGCAGTACTTC. The encoded protein is CASSQDQVVGEQYF.

This clonotype came up a few times. This sequence joins TRBV20-1 and TRBJ2-3, with 7 nucleotides matching TRBD2. V was clipped by 5 bases and J by 1 base; unmatched bases: 15. Germline V lookup: CDR1 DFQATT, CDR2 SNEGSKA (reference sequence). The CDR3 contains 17 residues. CDR3 nucleotide sequence: TGCAGTGCTGGCAATCGAGACGGGGGGATCGGCACAGATACGCAGTATTTT. Its protein is CSAGNRDGGIGTDTQYF.

This clonotype was observed many times. The chain is built from TRBV6-5 and TRBJ1-4; maybe TRBD1 (6 bases). The CDR3 sequence is 13 residues long. CDR1 is MNHEY and CDR2 is SVGAGI in the germline V gene. V dropped 0 bases and J dropped 14 bases, with 13 bases sitting between them. The CDR3, as DNA: TGTGCCAGCAGTTACTCCTACTCGGACAGTCTGTTTTTT. As protein: CASSYSYSDSLFF.

The chain links TRBV20-1 to TRBJ2-1; D might be TRBD1 (5 bases). The CDR3 is made up of 15 amino acids. Germline lookup yields CDR1 DFQATT and CDR2 SNEGSKA (reference sequence). Trimming took 2 bases from V and 8 from J, leaving 19 bases between them. The CDR3 loop reads CSARNGQGNTHEQFF. The CDR3 DNA reads as TGCAGTGCTAGAAACGGGCAGGGAAATACGCATGAGCAGTTCTTC.

V is TRBV12-3 or TRBV12-4 and J is TRBJ1-4, with 7 bases aligning to TRBD1. V dropped 8 bases and J dropped 4; count of bases not matched to a gene: 7. The CDR3 consists of 14 residues. The CDR3 DNA reads TGTGCCAGCGTGCCGGGACAGCATAATGAAAAACTGTTTTTT. This codes for CASVPGQHNEKLFF.

The chain is built from TRBV7-2 and TRBJ2-1; TRBD1 or TRBD2 may be the D gene (6 bases each). The V and J ends lost 4 bases and 3 bases respectively, with 13 bases between them. Germline V gene sequence: CDR1 SGHTA, CDR2 FQGNSA. This CDR3 has 15 amino acids. CDR3 amino acids: CASSSPRGLYNEQFF. Here the CDR3 DNA reads TGTGCCAGCAGCTCCCCCCGGGGGCTCTACAATGAGCAGTTCTTC.

This clonotype was seen only a few times. This chain joins TRBV12-3 or TRBV12-4 and TRBJ2-7; 9 nucleotides align to TRBD1. J lost 2 bases, V lost 3 bases, and 11 bases had no gene match. The CDR3 runs to 17 residues. CDR3 sequence: CASSFGPTGQGAYEQYF. The CDR3 region has the DNA TGTGCCAGCAGTTTCGGACCAACGGGACAGGGAGCCTACGAGCAGTACTTC.

Only a few counts were recorded for this clonotype. The gene calls are TRBV12-3 or TRBV12-4 and TRBJ2-1, with 7 bases that match TRBD2. The CDR3 runs to 14 residues. Trimming removed 9 bases from V and 5 bases from J; junction bases left unmatched: 10. This chain's CDR3 is CASVGTKAHNEQFF. The CDR3 DNA sequence: TGTGCCAGTGTAGGGACTAAGGCCCACAATGAGCAGTTCTTC.

This clonotype was seen more than once but under ten times. This sequence joins TRBV20-1 and TRBJ2-1, with a weak D call TRBD2 (5 bases). The CDR3 runs to 16 residues. Germline values: CDR1 DFQATT, CDR2 SNEGSKA (reference sequence). The V end was cut by 0 bases, the J end by 5 bases, with 17 bases between. The CDR3, as DNA: TGCAGTGCTAGAGATCCGCGTGGGAGTAGAAACAATGAGCAGTTCTTC. It encodes CSARDPRGSRNNEQFF.

The V and J genes are TRBV11-2 and TRBJ2-1; D may match TRBD1 or TRBD2 (5 bases each). Germline values: CDR1 SGHAT, CDR2 FQNNGV. The CDR3 has 13 amino acids. V lost 1 base, J lost 9 bases, and 10 bases lay in between. CDR3 nucleotides: TGTGCCAGCAGCTTAGTGCAGGGAGTTGAGCAGTTCTTC. Translated, it gives CASSLVQGVEQFF.

The chain joins TRBV20-1 to TRBJ1-5; D is possibly TRBD1 (5 bases). The CDR3 sequence is 13 residues long. CDR1 and CDR2 from the germline V gene are DFQATT and SNEGSKA (reference sequence). The ends were cut back, 3 bases at V and 5 bases at J, with 11 bases in the middle. This CDR3 is CSASRGMDQPQHF. The CDR3, as DNA: TGCAGTGCTAGTCGGGGGATGGATCAGCCCCAGCATTTT.